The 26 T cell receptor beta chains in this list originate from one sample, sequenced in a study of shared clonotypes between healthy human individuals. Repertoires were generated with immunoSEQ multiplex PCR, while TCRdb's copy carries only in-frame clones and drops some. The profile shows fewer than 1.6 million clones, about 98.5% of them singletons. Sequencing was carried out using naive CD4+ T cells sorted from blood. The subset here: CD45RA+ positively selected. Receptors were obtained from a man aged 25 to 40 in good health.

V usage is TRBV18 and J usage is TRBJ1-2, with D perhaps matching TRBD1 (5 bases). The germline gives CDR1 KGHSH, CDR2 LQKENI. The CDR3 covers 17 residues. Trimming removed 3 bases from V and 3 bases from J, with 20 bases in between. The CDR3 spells CASSPRRTGVDYYGYTF. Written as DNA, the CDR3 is TGTGCCAGCTCACCTCGCCGAACGGGGGTGGATTACTATGGCTACACCTTC.

The CDR3 loop is CASRPTYAEETQYF. The DNA of the CDR3 is TGTGCCAGCAGACCCACTTACGCAGAAGAGACCCAGTACTTC. V gene TRBV6-6 combines with J gene TRBJ2-5; D gene uncertain. Trimming shortened V by 6 bases and J by 3 bases, and 14 bases separated the two germline ends. CDR1 is MNHNY and CDR2 is SVGAGI in the germline V gene (reference sequence). The CDR3 sequence is 14 residues long.

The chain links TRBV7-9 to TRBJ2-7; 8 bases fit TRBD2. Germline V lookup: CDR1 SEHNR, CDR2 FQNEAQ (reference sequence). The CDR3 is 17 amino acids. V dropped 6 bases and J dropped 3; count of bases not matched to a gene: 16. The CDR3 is CASSPGYSAGRDYEQYF. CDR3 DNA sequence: TGTGCCAGCAGTCCAGGATATAGCGCCGGGAGGGACTACGAGCAGTACTTC.

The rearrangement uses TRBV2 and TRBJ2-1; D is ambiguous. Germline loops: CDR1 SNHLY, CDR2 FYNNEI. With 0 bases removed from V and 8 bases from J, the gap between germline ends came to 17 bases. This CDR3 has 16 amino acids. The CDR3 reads CASSEALLASFDEQFF. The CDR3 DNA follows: TGTGCCAGCAGTGAAGCGCTTTTGGCTTCCTTCGATGAGCAGTTCTTC.

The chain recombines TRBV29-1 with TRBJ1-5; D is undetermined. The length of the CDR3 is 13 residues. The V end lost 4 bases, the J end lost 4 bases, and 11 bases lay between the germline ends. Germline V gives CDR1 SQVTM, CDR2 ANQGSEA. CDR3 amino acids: CSVVGGPNQPQHF. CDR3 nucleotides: TGCAGCGTTGTGGGTGGACCTAATCAGCCCCAGCATTTT.

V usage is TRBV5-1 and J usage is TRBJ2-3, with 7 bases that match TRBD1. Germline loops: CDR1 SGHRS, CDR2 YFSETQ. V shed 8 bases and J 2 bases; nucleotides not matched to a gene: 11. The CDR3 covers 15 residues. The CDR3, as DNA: TGCGCCAGTACAATGACAGGGTACTCCACAGATACGCAGTATTTT. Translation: CASTMTGYSTDTQYF.

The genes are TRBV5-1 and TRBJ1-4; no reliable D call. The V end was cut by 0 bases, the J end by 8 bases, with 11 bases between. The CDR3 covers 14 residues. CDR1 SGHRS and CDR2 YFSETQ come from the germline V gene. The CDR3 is CASSLVRAEEKLFF. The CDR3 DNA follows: TGCGCCAGCAGCTTGGTTAGGGCGGAAGAAAAACTGTTTTTT.

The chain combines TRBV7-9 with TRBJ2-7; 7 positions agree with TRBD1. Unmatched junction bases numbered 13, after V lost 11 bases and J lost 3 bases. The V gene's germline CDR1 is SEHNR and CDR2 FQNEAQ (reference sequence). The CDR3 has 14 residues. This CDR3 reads CASSQGVDFYEQYF. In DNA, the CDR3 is TGTGCCTCCAGCCAGGGGGTAGATTTCTACGAGCAGTACTTC. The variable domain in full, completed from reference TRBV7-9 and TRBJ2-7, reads DTGVSQNPRHKITKRGQNVTFRCDPISEHNRLYWYRQTLGQGPEFLTYFQNEAQLEKSRLLSDRFSAERPKGSFSTLEIQRTEQGDSAMYLCASSQGVDFYEQYFGPGTRLTVT.

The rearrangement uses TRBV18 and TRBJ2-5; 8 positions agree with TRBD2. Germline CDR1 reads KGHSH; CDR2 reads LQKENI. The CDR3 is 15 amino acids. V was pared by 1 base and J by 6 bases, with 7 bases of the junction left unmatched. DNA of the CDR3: TGTGCCAGCTCACCACAGCGGGGGATCGAACAGACCCAGTACTTC. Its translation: CASSPQRGIEQTQYF.

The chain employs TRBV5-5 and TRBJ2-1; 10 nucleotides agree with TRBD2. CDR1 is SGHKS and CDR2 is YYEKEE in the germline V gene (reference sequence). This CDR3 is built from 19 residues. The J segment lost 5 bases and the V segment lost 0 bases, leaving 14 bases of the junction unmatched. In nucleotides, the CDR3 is TGTGCCAGCAGCTTGGCCGGAGAGCGGGAGGGCCCGATCCACAATGAGCAGTTCTTC. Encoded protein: CASSLAGEREGPIHNEQFF.

The CDR3 DNA is TGTGCCTGGAGTGAGTTTAGTAGAGGTAACACTGAAGCTTTCTTT. Encoded protein: CAWSEFSRGNTEAFF. The chain employs TRBV30 and TRBJ1-1, with no clear D. The V and J ends lost 1 base and 2 bases respectively, with 14 bases between them. Germline V CDR1 and CDR2: GTSNPN, SVGIG (reference sequence). The CDR3 length is 15 residues.

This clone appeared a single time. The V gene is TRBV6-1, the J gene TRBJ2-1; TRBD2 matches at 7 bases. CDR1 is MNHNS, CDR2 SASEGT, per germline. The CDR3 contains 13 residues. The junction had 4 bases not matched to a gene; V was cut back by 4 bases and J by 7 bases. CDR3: CASSVGTTNEQFF. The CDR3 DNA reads TGTGCCAGCAGTGTTGGGACTACAAATGAGCAGTTCTTC.

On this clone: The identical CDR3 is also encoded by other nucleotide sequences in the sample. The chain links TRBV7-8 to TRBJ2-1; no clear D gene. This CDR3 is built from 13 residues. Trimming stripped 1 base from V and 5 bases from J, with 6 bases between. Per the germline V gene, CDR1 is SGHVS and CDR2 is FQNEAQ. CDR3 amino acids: CASSLGTNNEQFF. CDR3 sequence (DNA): TGTGCCAGCAGCTTAGGGACCAACAATGAGCAGTTCTTC.

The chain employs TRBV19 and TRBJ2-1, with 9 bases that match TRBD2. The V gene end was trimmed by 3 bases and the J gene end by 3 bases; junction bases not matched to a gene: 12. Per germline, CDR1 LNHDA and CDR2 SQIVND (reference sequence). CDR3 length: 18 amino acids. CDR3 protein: CASSISLAGLPRYNEQFF. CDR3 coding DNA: TGTGCCAGTAGTATCTCGCTAGCGGGACTACCCCGCTACAATGAGCAGTTCTTC. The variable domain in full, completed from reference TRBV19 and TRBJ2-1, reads DGGITQSPKYLFRKEGQNVTLSCEQNLNHDAMYWYRQDPGQGLRLIYYSQIVNDFQKGDIAEGYSVSREKKESFPLTVTSAQKNPTAFYLCASSISLAGLPRYNEQFFGPGTRLTVL.

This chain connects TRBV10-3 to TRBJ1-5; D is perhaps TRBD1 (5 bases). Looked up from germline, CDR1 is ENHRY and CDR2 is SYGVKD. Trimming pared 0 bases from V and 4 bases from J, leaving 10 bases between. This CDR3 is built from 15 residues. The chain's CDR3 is CAISESRGANQPQHF. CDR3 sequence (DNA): TGTGCCATCAGTGAGTCTAGGGGAGCAAATCAGCCCCAGCATTTT.

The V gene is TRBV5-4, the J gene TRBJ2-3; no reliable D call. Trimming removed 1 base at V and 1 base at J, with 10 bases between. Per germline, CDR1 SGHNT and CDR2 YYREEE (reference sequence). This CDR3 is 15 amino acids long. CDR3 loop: CASSLTAVRTDTQYF. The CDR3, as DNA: TGTGCCAGCAGCTTGACAGCAGTTCGCACAGATACGCAGTATTTT.

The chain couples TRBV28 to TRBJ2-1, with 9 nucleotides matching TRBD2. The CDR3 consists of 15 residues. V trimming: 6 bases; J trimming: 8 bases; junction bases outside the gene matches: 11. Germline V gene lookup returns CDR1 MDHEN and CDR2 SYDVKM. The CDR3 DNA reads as TGTGCCAGCAGACCCGCGGGAGGGCCGGGGGATGAGCAGTTCTTC. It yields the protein CASRPAGGPGDEQFF. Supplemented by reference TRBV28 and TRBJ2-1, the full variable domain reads DVKVTQSSRYLVKRTGEKVFLECVQDMDHENMFWYRQDPGLGLRLIYFSYDVKMKEKGDIPEGYSVSREKKERFSLILESASTNQTSMYLCASRPAGGPGDEQFFGPGTRLTVL.

CDR3 protein: CSVWTGITGELFF. The CDR3 DNA reads as TGCAGCGTGTGGACAGGGATCACCGGGGAGCTGTTTTTT. The V gene is TRBV29-1, the J gene TRBJ2-2; 8 nucleotides agree with TRBD1. The CDR3 has 13 residues. The germline V gene encodes CDR1 SQVTM and CDR2 ANQGSEA. Germline trimming cut 6 bases from V and 4 bases from J; bases unmatched to any gene: 4.

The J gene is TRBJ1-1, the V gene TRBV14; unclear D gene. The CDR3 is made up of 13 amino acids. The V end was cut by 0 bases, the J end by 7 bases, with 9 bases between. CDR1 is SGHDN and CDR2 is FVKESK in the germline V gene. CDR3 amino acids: CASSQDMEGEAFF. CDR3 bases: TGTGCCAGCAGCCAAGATATGGAGGGTGAAGCTTTCTTT. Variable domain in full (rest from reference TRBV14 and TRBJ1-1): EAGVTQFPSHSVIEKGQTVTLRCDPISGHDNLYWYRRVMGKEIKFLLHFVKESKQDESGMPNNRFLAERTGGTYSTLKVQPAELEDSGVYFCASSQDMEGEAFFGQGTRLTVV.

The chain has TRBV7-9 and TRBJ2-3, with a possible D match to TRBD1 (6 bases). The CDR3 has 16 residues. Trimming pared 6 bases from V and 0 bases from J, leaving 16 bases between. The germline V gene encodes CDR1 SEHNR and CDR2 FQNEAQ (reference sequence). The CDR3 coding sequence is TGTGCCAGCAGGAAACGGGTTGGGGGCAGCACAGATACGCAGTATTTT. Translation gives CASRKRVGGSTDTQYF.

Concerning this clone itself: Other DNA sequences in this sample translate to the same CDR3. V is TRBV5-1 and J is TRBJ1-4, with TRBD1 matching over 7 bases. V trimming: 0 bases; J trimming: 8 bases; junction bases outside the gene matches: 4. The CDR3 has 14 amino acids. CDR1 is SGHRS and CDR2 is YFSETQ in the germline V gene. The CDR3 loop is CASSLGQGREKLFF. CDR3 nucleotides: TGCGCCAGCAGCTTGGGACAGGGTCGGGAAAAACTGTTTTTT.

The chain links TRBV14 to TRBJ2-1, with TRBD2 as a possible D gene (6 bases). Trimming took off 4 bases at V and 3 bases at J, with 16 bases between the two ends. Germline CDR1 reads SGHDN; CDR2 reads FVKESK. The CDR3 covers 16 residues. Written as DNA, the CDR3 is TGTGCCAGCAGCCCCATGGGAGGAACCGACTACAATGAGCAGTTCTTC. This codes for CASSPMGGTDYNEQFF.

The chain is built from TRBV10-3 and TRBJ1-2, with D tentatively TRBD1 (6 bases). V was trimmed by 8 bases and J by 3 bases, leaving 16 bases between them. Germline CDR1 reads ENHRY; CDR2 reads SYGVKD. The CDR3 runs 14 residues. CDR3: CAIGEGRGDYGYTF. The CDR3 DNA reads TGTGCCATCGGGGAGGGCAGGGGAGACTATGGCTACACCTTC.

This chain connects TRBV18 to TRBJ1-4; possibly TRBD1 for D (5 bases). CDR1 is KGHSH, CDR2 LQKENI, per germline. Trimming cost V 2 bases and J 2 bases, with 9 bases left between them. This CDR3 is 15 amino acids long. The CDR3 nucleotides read TGTGCCAGCTCACCAATGGGACCGACTAATGAAAAACTGTTTTTT. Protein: CASSPMGPTNEKLFF.

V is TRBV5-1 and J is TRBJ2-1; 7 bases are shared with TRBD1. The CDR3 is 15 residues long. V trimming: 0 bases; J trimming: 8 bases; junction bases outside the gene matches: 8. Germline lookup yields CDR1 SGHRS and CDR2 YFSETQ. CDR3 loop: CASSLGVTGAYEQFF. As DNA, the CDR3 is TGCGCCAGCAGCTTGGGGGTAACAGGGGCCTATGAGCAGTTCTTC.

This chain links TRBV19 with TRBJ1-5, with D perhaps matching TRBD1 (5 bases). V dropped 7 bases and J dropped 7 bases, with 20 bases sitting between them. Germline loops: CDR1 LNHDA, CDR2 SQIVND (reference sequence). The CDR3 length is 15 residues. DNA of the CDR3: TGTGCCAGTACCGCCCAGGGCTTCTTAGGGCAGCCCCAGCATTTT. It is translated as CASTAQGFLGQPQHF.